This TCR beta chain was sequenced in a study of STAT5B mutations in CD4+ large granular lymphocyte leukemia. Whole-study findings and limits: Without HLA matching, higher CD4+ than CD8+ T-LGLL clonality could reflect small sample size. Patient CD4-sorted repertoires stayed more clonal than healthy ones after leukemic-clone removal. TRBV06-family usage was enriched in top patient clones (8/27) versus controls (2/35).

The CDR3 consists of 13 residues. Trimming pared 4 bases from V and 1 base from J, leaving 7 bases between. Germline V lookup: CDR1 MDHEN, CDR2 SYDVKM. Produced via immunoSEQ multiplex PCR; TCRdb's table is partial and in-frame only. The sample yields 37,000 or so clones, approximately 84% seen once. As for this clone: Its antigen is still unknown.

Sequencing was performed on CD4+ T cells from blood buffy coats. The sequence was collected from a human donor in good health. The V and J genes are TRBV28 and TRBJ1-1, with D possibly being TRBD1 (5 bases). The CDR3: CASSSGQNTEAFF. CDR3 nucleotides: TGTGCCAGCAGTTCAGGACAGAACACTGAAGCTTTCTTT.